This record covers a single T cell receptor beta chain. Its antigen has not been determined. The record has no base qualities; no much larger clone is one base away. The sample comes from a study of Tregs in tolerant kidney transplant recipients (dated by TCRdb to the late 2010s). With respect to the entire study: TCRbeta sequencing was used in the study to identify donor-specific regulatory T cells before combined kidney and bone marrow transplantation, and the identified cells were then tracked after transplant.

The transplants used related donors with nonmyeloablative bone marrow transplantation, and mixed chimerism in the human trials was transient. Thawed PBMCs were FACS-sorted into unstimulated Tregs (CD4+CD25+CD127-), CD4+ non-Tregs (CD4+CD25-), CD4 cells and CD8 cells. 4 combined kidney and bone marrow transplant recipients from the ITN036ST trial were included as patients, and samples were available only from these trial subjects. Healthy control blood was processed to PBMCs with a Ficoll density gradient and then cryopreserved, whereas patient PBMCs were collected both before and after transplant. Here is what the overall study found, with its caveats: The study was constrained by small patient numbers, and validation of the findings is required in larger populations and under other immunosuppression protocols. In tolerant patients, donor-specific Tregs expanded more than Tregs overall, which suggests antigen-driven rather than nonspecific expansion. The most biologically relevant and donor-specific TCRbeta repertoire appeared to be identified by expanding Tregs with activated donor B cells. Biological reproducibility was not examined directly, but technical replication error appeared to be minimal. For some patients the PCR primers changed over time, which made it impossible to compare the samples from those patients at the nucleotide level.

For TCRbeta CDR3 sequencing, genomic DNA was extracted from sorted cells using the QIAGEN DNeasy Blood and Tissue Kit. Through immunoSEQ, high-throughput TCRbeta CDR3 sequencing was done commercially, including PCR amplification with internal controls and bias correction. For the original study's pipeline: Unique productive TCRbeta sequences were defined by CDR3 nucleotide sequence where primers matched, otherwise by CDR3 amino acid sequence with Vbeta and Jbeta genes. As a correction for sorting error, sequences shared between sorted populations at a frequency ratio of 2:1 or less were discarded, and the remaining shared sequences were assigned to the higher population. Donor-reactive sequences were defined as at least 5-fold expanded in CFSE-low cells versus unstimulated cells, with frequency of at least 0.01% in CFSE-low cells. Repertoire divergence was quantified by Jensen-Shannon divergence using the top 100 TCRbeta sequences ranked by frequency. For samples with multiple sequencing runs, sorting error was corrected separately for each run before the runs were pooled. Here the immuneACCESS table is served through TCRdb, limited to in-frame sequences with V and J called. Missing clones are a known gap in these copies; in checked studies unresolved V genes cover under half, and the rest lacks a known reason. Clone size and the V and J calls come from that table; the DNA yielded D and trimming. This sample gives 50,000 or so clones in total; roughly nine tenths of them show up just once. The ten largest account for over 12% of the sample.

The sequence came from a human patient who received a combined kidney and bone marrow transplant. Where a transplant has occurred, the graft donor may have supplied some of the T cells. The sequences come from CD8+ T cells from blood (PBMCs), collected 24 months after the transplant.

The CDR3 region has the sequence CASSSGQSLAYNEQFF. The DNA is as follows: TGTGCCAGCAGTTCTGGACAGTCTCTAGCATACAATGAGCAGTTCTTC. The rearranged segments are TRBV27 and TRBJ2-1; possibly the D gene is TRBD1, per 6 matching bases. The CDR3 holds 16 amino acids from the cysteine to the phenylalanine. The DNA shown is the 48-base CDR3, in frame from base 1. From the germline V gene (reference sequence), CDR1 is MNHEY and CDR2 is SMNVEV. V and J lose 4 bases and 4 bases, and a span of 17 bases separates them.